These 26 T cell receptor beta chains came from one sample sequenced in a study of cytomegalovirus exposure and HLA in healthy donors. Sequencing used immunoSEQ multiplex PCR; TCRdb keeps in-frame clones, though not all of them. The profile shows about 350,000 clones, around 87% of them singletons. Input material: PBMCs. These receptors were collected from a woman in her 30s in good health and CMV-seropositive.

The chain joins TRBV4-2 to TRBJ1-5; D is perhaps TRBD1 (5 bases). With 0 bases removed from V and 7 bases from J, the gap between germline ends came to 10 bases. This CDR3 has 14 residues. CDR1 and CDR2 (germline): LGHNA, YNFKEQ. CDR3 coding DNA: TGTGCCAGCAGCCAAGATGATGGGACCCAGCCCCAGCATTTT. Amino acid sequence: CASSQDDGTQPQHF.

This rearrangement joins TRBV7-6 to TRBJ2-7; TRBD1 agrees at 9 bases. V trimming: 1 base; J trimming: 3 bases; junction bases outside the gene matches: 10. The germline CDR1 and CDR2 sequences are SGHVS and FNYEAQ. The CDR3 consists of 17 residues. CDR3 in DNA: TGTGCCAGCAGCTTAGGCCAAAATCGGGACAGGGACTACGAGCAGTACTTC. This codes for CASSLGQNRDRDYEQYF.

V is TRBV30 and J is TRBJ2-7; D ambiguous. The germline gives CDR1 GTSNPN, CDR2 SVGIG (reference sequence). This CDR3 region has 13 residues. V was clipped by 0 bases and J by 2 bases, with 8 bases between them. The CDR3 sequence is CAWSVFSPYEQYF. The CDR3 region has the DNA TGTGCCTGGAGTGTTTTCAGCCCCTACGAGCAGTACTTC.

The rearrangement links TRBV1 to TRBJ2-1; the table calls TRBD2, which could not be checked here. TRBV1 is described as a pseudogene. This CDR3 is 19 amino acids long. CDR3: CTSSQDGKRGSPCYNEQFF. The CDR3 DNA reads as TGCACCAGCAGCCAAGATGGTAAGCGGGGGTCCCCTTGTTACAATGAGCAGTTCTTC.

Details on this clone: The junction shows a germline mismatch at one end, possibly a read error. The chain couples TRBV2 to TRBJ2-5; no reliable D call. The length of the CDR3 is 11 residues. Germline CDR1 reads SNHLY; CDR2 reads FYNNEI. In nucleotides, the CDR3 is TGTGCCAGCAGTGAAGCAATATCTGTCGACTTC. This gives the protein CASSEAISVDF.

The chain employs TRBV11-2 and TRBJ2-7, with D tentatively TRBD1 or TRBD2 (6 bases each). The V end lost 5 bases, the J end lost 6 bases, and 17 bases lay between the germline ends. The CDR3 loop spans 14 amino acids. Germline CDR1 SGHAT, CDR2 FQNNGV. CDR3 in amino acids: CASSAIRGVREQYF. The CDR3 DNA reads TGTGCCAGCAGCGCGATAAGGGGGGTGCGCGAGCAGTACTTC.

V gene TRBV27 combines with J gene TRBJ2-5; weak D call: TRBD2 (5 bases). In germline, CDR1 is MNHEY, CDR2 SMNVEV (reference sequence). V lost 4 bases and J lost 4, with 10 bases in between. This CDR3 contains 13 residues. CDR3: CASSYLASETQYF. CDR3 nucleotide sequence: TGTGCCAGCAGTTACCTAGCTTCAGAGACCCAGTACTTC.

This clone is a singleton in its sample. The rearrangement uses TRBV18 and TRBJ2-2, with 13 bases that match TRBD2. V gave up 3 bases and J gave up 6 bases; unmatched junction bases: 4. The CDR3 runs to 16 residues. Germline values: CDR1 KGHSH, CDR2 LQKENI. The CDR3 DNA reads as TGTGCCAGCTCACCCCAAGGACTAGCGGGAGCCGGGGAGCTGTTTTTT. Protein: CASSPQGLAGAGELFF.

The chain recombines TRBV6-5 with TRBJ1-1; D remains unclear. Between the trimmed V and J ends, which lost 6 bases and 6 bases, there was a span of 17 bases. This CDR3 is built from 14 residues. Germline V gives CDR1 MNHEY, CDR2 SVGAGI. CDR3 sequence (DNA): TGTGCCAGCAGCCAAACAAATGGGGAGCCTGAAGCTTTCTTT. Its translation is CASSQTNGEPEAFF.

The chain joins TRBV23-1 to TRBJ2-1; TRBD2 is a possible D gene (5 bases). TRBV23-1 is assigned to the ORF class and has an uncertain function. V lost 10 bases and J lost 8, with 21 bases in between. CDR3 size: 14 residues. CDR3 nucleotide sequence: TGCGCCATTGAGCCTTGGAGTGCGGGCCATGAGCAGTTCTTC. Its translation: CAIEPWSAGHEQFF.

The chain recombines TRBV5-6 with TRBJ2-7; D unclear. CDR3 length: 15 residues. CDR1 SGHDT and CDR2 YYEEEE come from the germline V gene. Trimming stripped 1 base from V and 0 bases from J, with 11 bases between. The CDR3 DNA sequence: TGTGCCAGCAGCTTGCTTGGACCCTTCTCCTACGAGCAGTACTTC. Its protein product is CASSLLGPFSYEQYF.

The V call is TRBV30, the J call TRBJ1-5; D remains ambiguous. The CDR3 consists of 14 residues. V was trimmed by 7 bases and J by 0 bases, leaving 13 bases between them. Germline values: CDR1 GTSNPN, CDR2 SVGIG (reference sequence). CDR3 protein: CASASDGSNQPQHF. CDR3 nucleotide sequence: TGTGCCTCCGCTTCGGACGGTAGCAATCAGCCCCAGCATTTT.

The chain combines TRBV23-1 with TRBJ2-2, with 15 nucleotides matching TRBD2. TRBV23-1 is an ORF; its function is uncertain. Losses at the gene ends were 7 bases for V and 2 bases for J; bases not matched to a gene: 11. The CDR3 extends over 19 amino acids. CDR3 nucleotide sequence: TGCGCCAGCACCCTACGGGGACTAGCGGGAGGCCCTAACACCGGGGAGCTGTTTTTT. Translation gives CASTLRGLAGGPNTGELFF.

The chain combines TRBV30 with TRBJ2-5; TRBD2 agrees at 10 bases. Trimming took 2 bases from V and 5 from J; bases not matched to a gene: 5. Germline-derived CDR1 and CDR2 are GTSNPN and SVGIG (reference sequence). The CDR3 runs 14 residues. The CDR3 protein is CAWSIAGGVETQYF. CDR3 coding DNA: TGTGCCTGGAGTATAGCGGGGGGCGTTGAGACCCAGTACTTC.

The gene calls are TRBV27 and TRBJ2-2; TRBD2 matches 7 bases. With 3 bases clipped from V and 4 bases from J, the junction kept 5 bases outside the gene matches. This CDR3 spans 15 amino acids. Germline V lookup: CDR1 MNHEY, CDR2 SMNVEV (reference sequence). The chain's CDR3 is CASSFLGEGTGELFF. Written as DNA, the CDR3 is TGTGCCAGCAGTTTCCTCGGGGAGGGCACCGGGGAGCTGTTTTTT.

Here the CDR3 DNA reads TGTGCCAGCAGCACCCGGGACAGGGTTAATGAAAAACTGTTTTTT. It specifies CASSTRDRVNEKLFF. The rearrangement uses TRBV9 and TRBJ1-4, with 9 bases fitting TRBD1. The trim removed 4 bases at V and 4 bases at J, leaving 5 bases unmatched. This CDR3 comprises 15 residues. Germline V gene sequence: CDR1 SGDLS, CDR2 YYNGEE.

This chain joins TRBV5-6 and TRBJ2-3; TRBD1 is a possible D gene (6 bases). The germline gives CDR1 SGHDT, CDR2 YYEEEE. The ends were cut back, 3 bases at V and 0 bases at J, with 8 bases in the middle. The CDR3 is 14 residues long. The CDR3 coding sequence is TGTGCCAGCAGCTGGGGGCAAAGCACAGATACGCAGTATTTT. Translation: CASSWGQSTDTQYF.

The V gene is TRBV9, the J gene TRBJ2-1, with 7 bases identical to TRBD2. Trimming at V came to 0 bases and at J to 5 bases, leaving 2 bases not matched to a gene. CDR3 length: 14 amino acids. CDR1 is SGDLS and CDR2 is YYNGEE in the germline V gene. CDR3 DNA sequence: TGTGCCAGCAGCGTAGCGGGAGGCCACAATGAGCAGTTCTTC. Protein: CASSVAGGHNEQFF.

The rearrangement links TRBV5-3 to TRBJ1-2; the match to TRBD1 covers 8 bases. TRBV5-3 is an ORF; its function is uncertain. V lost 4 bases, J lost 5 bases, and 16 bases stayed unmatched. The CDR3 length is 17 residues. For the CDR3, the DNA is TGTGCCAGAAGCACGGATTTAGACAGGGGCCGTTCTTATGGCTACACCTTC. Translated: CARSTDLDRGRSYGYTF.

The chain links TRBV6-5 to TRBJ2-2, with 8 positions matching TRBD1. The CDR3 runs to 14 residues. Germline V lookup: CDR1 MNHEY, CDR2 SVGAGI. V lost 8 bases and J lost 1; bases outside the gene matches: 3. The CDR3 coding sequence is TGTGCCAGCGCGGGGACAGGGAACACCGGGGAGCTGTTTTTT. Its protein is CASAGTGNTGELFF.

The rearrangement links TRBV5-1 to TRBJ2-7; 8 bases align to TRBD1. The CDR3 is made up of 14 amino acids. Germline CDR1 reads SGHRS; CDR2 reads YFSETQ. V lost 3 bases, J lost 7 bases, and 9 bases stayed unmatched. CDR3 in amino acids: CASSSSGQGLEQYF. CDR3 sequence (DNA): TGCGCCAGCAGCTCTAGTGGACAGGGTCTAGAGCAGTACTTC.

This rearrangement joins TRBV2 to TRBJ2-2; no definite D call. Germline V gene lookup returns CDR1 SNHLY and CDR2 FYNNEI. V was trimmed by 7 bases and J by 5 bases, leaving 11 bases between them. The CDR3 covers 13 residues. The CDR3 spells CASKISETGELFF. The CDR3 DNA is TGTGCCAGCAAGATCTCAGAGACCGGGGAGCTGTTTTTT.

The genes are TRBV2 and TRBJ2-7; D remains unclear. Trimming pared 4 bases from V and 6 bases from J, leaving 13 bases between. Germline V gene lookup returns CDR1 SNHLY and CDR2 FYNNEI. This CDR3 is 13 amino acids long. CDR3 nucleotide sequence: TGTGCCAGCAGTGTCGGACGTCCCTCCGAGCAGTACTTC. Translation gives CASSVGRPSEQYF.

The chain is built from TRBV4-3 and TRBJ2-5; 13 bases align to TRBD2. The CDR3 totals 17 residues. Germline CDR1 LGHNA, CDR2 YSLEER. Losses at the gene ends were 3 bases for V and 7 bases for J; bases not matched to a gene: 11. CDR3 sequence reads: CASSQRLAGGPQSTQYF. DNA of the CDR3: TGCGCCAGCAGCCAGAGACTAGCGGGAGGACCCCAGTCGACCCAGTACTTC.

The CDR3 reads CASSYPGDWPYEQYF. The CDR3 DNA is TGTGCCAGCAGCTACCCAGGGGACTGGCCCTACGAGCAGTACTTC. The V call is TRBV7-2, the J call TRBJ2-7; the D call may be TRBD1 or TRBD2 (6 bases each). The V and J ends lost 4 bases and 2 bases respectively, with 15 bases between them. Per germline, CDR1 SGHTA and CDR2 FQGNSA. This CDR3 spans 15 amino acids.

The V and J genes are TRBV7-8 and TRBJ1-2; no reliable D call. The V end lost 1 base, the J end lost 0 bases, and 9 bases lay between the germline ends. CDR3 length equals 15 residues. Germline CDR1 reads SGHVS; CDR2 reads FQNEAQ. CDR3 nucleotides: TGTGCCAGCAGCTTAGATACTGCAGCTAACTATGGCTACACCTTC. This translates into CASSLDTAANYGYTF.